This T cell receptor beta chain derives from a study of vaccination and CD4 T cells after COVID-19. This sample's treatment: approximately nine-day PBMC culture with coronavirus spike peptide pools or control peptides (ViraFEST assay). Each well held more than 1.5 million PBMCs in IL-2 (about 9.5 IU/ml) medium with roughly 9.2 ug/ml peptide pools. Of note for this clonotype: Its target is not known.

V shed 2 bases, J shed 8 bases, and the junction held 6 bases outside the gene matches. Germline assignment: CDR1 SGDLS and CDR2 YYNGEE. The length of the CDR3 is 13 residues. Cultured CD4+ T cells had their DNA profiled by the Oncomine TCR Beta short-read assay. TCRdb itself ran the PCR reads through MiXCR, one entry per CDR3 protein. The sample lists under 25,000 distinct CDR3 sequences; more than 45% were seen once. Sample: CD4+ T cells from blood, cultured in vitro, taken after SARS-CoV-2 vaccination. The chain combines TRBV9 with TRBJ1-2, with 7 bases aligning to TRBD1. This sequence was found in a human donor who had recovered from COVID-19. For the CDR3, the DNA is TGTGCCAGCAGCGTCAAACAGGGGAGCGGCTACACCTTC. It yields the protein CASSVKQGSGYTF.